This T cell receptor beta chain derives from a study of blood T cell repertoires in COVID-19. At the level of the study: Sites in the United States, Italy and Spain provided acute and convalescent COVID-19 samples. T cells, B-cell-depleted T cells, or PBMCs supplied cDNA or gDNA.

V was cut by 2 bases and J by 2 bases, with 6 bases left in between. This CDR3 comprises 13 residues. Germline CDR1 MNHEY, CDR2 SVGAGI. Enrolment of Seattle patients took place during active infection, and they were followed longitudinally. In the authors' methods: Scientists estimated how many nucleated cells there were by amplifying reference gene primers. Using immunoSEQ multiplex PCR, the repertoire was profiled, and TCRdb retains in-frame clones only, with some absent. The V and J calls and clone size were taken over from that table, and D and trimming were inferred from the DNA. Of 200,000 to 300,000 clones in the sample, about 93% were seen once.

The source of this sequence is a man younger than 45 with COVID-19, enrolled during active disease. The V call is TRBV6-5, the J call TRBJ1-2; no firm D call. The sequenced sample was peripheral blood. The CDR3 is CASSYRENYGYTF. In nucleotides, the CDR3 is TGTGCCAGCAGTTACAGGGAGAACTATGGCTACACCTTC.